A selection of T cell receptor beta chains follows, all from one sample in a study of identical twins. TCRdb reprocessed the 5' RACE reads via MiXCR and lists one record per CDR3 protein. The table lists under 1 million distinct CDR3 sequences, approximately 13% of them singletons, with around 1.5% in the top ten. This sample was also put to use in a study of yellow fever vaccine responses in identical twins.

The sample consisted of PBMCs. These receptors were obtained from a woman aged 18-29 years in good health. The CDR3 runs from the conserved cysteine through the conserved F or W. The D gene is left open where the match is weak. Expanded clones are given a class, and other clones once, few, many or no size at all.

TRBV7-3	many	.	TRBJ1-2	CASSLIGGVNYGYTF	TGTGCCAGCAGCTTAATCGGGGGCGTAAACTATGGCTACACCTTC
TRBV7-9	few	.	TRBJ1-4	CASSPSDIRDTRLGLFF	TGTGCCAGCAGCCCCTCCGATATCCGGGACACACGCCTGGGGCTGTTTTTT
TRBV4-1	few	.	TRBJ1-6	CASSQVVLTSGSYNSPLHF	TGCGCCAGCAGCCAAGTCGTATTGACGTCGGGCTCCTATAATTCACCCCTCCACTTT
TRBV2	few	.	TRBJ2-5	CASSERGSTETQYF	TGTGCCAGCAGTGAAAGGGGGAGCACAGAGACCCAGTACTTC
TRBV20-1	many	TRBD1	TRBJ1-1	CSASRTGNTEAFF	TGCAGTGCTAGCCGGACAGGGAACACTGAAGCTTTCTTT
TRBV6-5	many	TRBD2	TRBJ2-2	CASSYSELAGVTELFF	TGTGCCAGCAGTTACTCGGAACTAGCGGGAGTTACTGAGCTGTTTTTT
TRBV20-1	.	.	TRBJ2-2	CSARAGATNTGELFF	TGCAGTGCTAGGGCGGGGGCCACGAACACCGGGGAGCTGTTTTTT
TRBV4-2	.	TRBD2	TRBJ2-3	CASSQTGQLSGGTDTQYF	TGTGCCAGCAGCCAAACGGGTCAGTTGAGCGGGGGAACAGATACGCAGTATTTT
TRBV3-1	.	TRBD2	TRBJ2-1	CASSGGGFYNEQFF	TGTGCCAGCAGTGGCGGGGGTTTCTACAATGAGCAGTTCTTC
TRBV6-1	few	TRBD2	TRBJ2-6	CASRTWGLAGTSGANVLTF	TGTGCCAGCAGAACATGGGGACTAGCGGGAACTTCTGGGGCCAACGTCCTGACTTTC
TRBV11-2	.	TRBD2	TRBJ2-3	CASSLDRASGLSTDTQYF	TGTGCCAGCAGCTTAGATCGGGCTAGCGGGTTGAGCACAGATACGCAGTATTTT
TRBV20-1	few	TRBD2	TRBJ2-7	CSARGAGTSGYEQYF	TGCAGTGCTAGGGGGGCCGGGACTAGCGGGTACGAGCAGTACTTC
TRBV9	.	.	TRBJ1-6	CASSQWGNNSPLHF	TGTGCCAGCAGCCAGTGGGGGAATAATTCACCCCTCCACTTT